This T cell receptor (beta chain) was sequenced during a study of blood T cell repertoires in COVID-19. About the research overall: Sources were T cells, B-cell-depleted T cells, or PBMCs; the material itself was cDNA or gDNA.

Participants, about 18 to 100 years old, spanned under 30 US areas. Cohorts were based on clinical histories the participants reported. The CDR3 totals 11 residues. CDR1 SQVTM and CDR2 ANQGSEA come from the germline V gene. V was pared by 7 bases and J by 7 bases, with 13 bases between. Original data processing: Amplifying reference gene primers gave estimates of nucleated cell counts. Profiled with immunoSEQ multiplex PCR; TCRdb holds only in-frame clones, not every one. D and trimming come from the DNA, and the V and J calls and clone size come from that table. This table has roughly 430,000 clones, approximately 85% appearing once.

The chain links TRBV29-1 to TRBJ1-1; D ambiguous. The TCR sequence derives from a woman in her thirties or forties with acute COVID-19. Sequenced input: PBMCs or T cells enriched from blood (not recorded which). The CDR3 DNA sequence: TGCAGCGCTCCGACCGGCGGTGAAGCTTTCTTT. Translation gives CSAPTGGEAFF.